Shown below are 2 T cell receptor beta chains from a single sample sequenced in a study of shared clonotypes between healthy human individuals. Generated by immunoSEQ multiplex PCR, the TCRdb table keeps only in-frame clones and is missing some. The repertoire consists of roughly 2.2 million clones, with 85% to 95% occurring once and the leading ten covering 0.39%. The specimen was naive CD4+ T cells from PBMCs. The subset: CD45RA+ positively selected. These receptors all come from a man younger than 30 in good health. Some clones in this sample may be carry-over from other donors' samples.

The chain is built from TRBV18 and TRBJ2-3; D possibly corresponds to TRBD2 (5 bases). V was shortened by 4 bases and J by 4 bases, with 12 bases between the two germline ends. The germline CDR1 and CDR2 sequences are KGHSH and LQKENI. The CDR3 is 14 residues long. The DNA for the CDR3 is TGTGCCAGCTCACTAGCGCGAACCCCAGATACGCAGTATTTT. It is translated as CASSLARTPDTQYF.

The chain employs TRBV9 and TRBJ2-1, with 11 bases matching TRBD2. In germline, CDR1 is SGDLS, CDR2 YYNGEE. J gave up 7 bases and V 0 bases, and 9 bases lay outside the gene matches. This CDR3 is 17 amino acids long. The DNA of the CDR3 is TGTGCCAGCAGCGTAGGGCAGACTAGCGGGATGGAAAATGAGCAGTTCTTC. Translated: CASSVGQTSGMENEQFF.